These 21 T cell receptor beta chains share one sample of origin, sequenced in a study of beta chain features in type 1 diabetes. Study-wide results and caveats: A moderate, significant TCRB CDR3 shortening appeared in type 1 diabetes across four CD4+ subsets.

Antigen specificity for these receptors is unknown. What was sequenced were expressed TCRB transcripts, since all of the isolated RNA had been reverse transcribed. The assay was immunoSEQ multiplex PCR, and TCRdb's table has in-frame clones only and misses some. The sample lists 310,000 or so clones, around 9.3% occurring once. The sample was central memory CD4+ T cells from blood. The origin of the receptors is a man aged 25 to 40 with type 1 diabetes.

This clone was seen only a few times. This rearrangement joins TRBV7-2 to TRBJ1-5, with D possibly TRBD1 on 5 matching bases. The CDR3 has 16 amino acids. Trimming shortened V by 5 bases and J by 0 bases, and 14 bases separated the two germline ends. Germline V gene lookup returns CDR1 SGHTA and CDR2 FQGNSA. The CDR3 sequence is CASSPGGTYSNQPQHF. In nucleotides, the CDR3 is TGTGCCAGCAGCCCAGGAGGGACTTATAGCAATCAGCCCCAGCATTTT.

The chain employs TRBV11-2 and TRBJ2-1; 7 nucleotides line up with TRBD1. Germline trimming cut 4 bases from V and 4 bases from J; bases unmatched to any gene: 7. Germline CDR1 is SGHAT and CDR2 is FQNNGV. The CDR3 sequence is 15 residues long. CDR3 protein: CASSSPGQPYNEQFF. The CDR3 nucleotides are TGTGCCAGCAGCTCCCCGGGACAGCCATACAATGAGCAGTTCTTC.

This clone was observed many times. The J gene is TRBJ2-3, the V gene TRBV28; tentative D call: TRBD1 (6 bases). Germline assignment: CDR1 MDHEN and CDR2 SYDVKM. V lost 7 bases and J 0 bases, leaving 11 bases between the germline ends. The CDR3 loop spans 14 amino acids. The CDR3, as DNA: TGTGCCAGCAAGAGGACAGCCAGCACAGATACGCAGTATTTT. Protein product: CASKRTASTDTQYF.

The chain joins TRBV2 to TRBJ1-5; no reliable D call. This CDR3 spans 13 amino acids. The germline V and J ends were trimmed by 7 bases and 5 bases, with 12 bases remaining between them. Germline V gives CDR1 SNHLY, CDR2 FYNNEI. CDR3 loop: CASKLGIYQPQHF. The CDR3 DNA reads TGTGCCAGCAAGCTAGGGATCTATCAGCCCCAGCATTTT.

This clone has a handful of counts. The chain employs TRBV7-2 and TRBJ1-5; D gene uncertain. Germline V gene sequence: CDR1 SGHTA, CDR2 FQGNSA. V lost 6 bases, J lost 7 bases, and 13 bases lay in between. CDR3 length equals 13 residues. CDR3 sequence (DNA): TGTGCCAGCAGTGCACGAGGAGGCCAGCCCCAGCATTTT. This translates into CASSARGGQPQHF.

The sample holds many counts of this clone. This chain joins TRBV28 and TRBJ2-4; possibly TRBD2 for D (6 bases). The CDR3 is 16 residues long. Germline V CDR1 and CDR2: MDHEN, SYDVKM. The V gene lost 5 bases and the J gene lost 1 base, with 15 bases spanning the gap. The CDR3 reads CASSPRDWAAKNIQYF. For the CDR3, the DNA is TGTGCCAGCAGTCCCCGGGACTGGGCGGCCAAAAACATTCAGTACTTC.

This clone showed up just a few times. This rearrangement joins TRBV6-5 to TRBJ1-1, with 9 bases aligning to TRBD1. Trimming took 4 bases from V and 1 from J; bases not matched to a gene: 7. Per germline, CDR1 MNHEY and CDR2 SVGAGI. The CDR3 spans 16 residues. CDR3 nucleotides: TGTGCCAGCAGTTTCGTACAGGGGGCGCGGAACACTGAAGCTTTCTTT. Translated: CASSFVQGARNTEAFF.

This chain links TRBV2 with TRBJ2-3; D might be TRBD1 (5 bases). Germline assignment: CDR1 SNHLY and CDR2 FYNNEI. Trimming pared 1 base from V and 0 bases from J, leaving 5 bases between. This CDR3 is 14 amino acids long. CDR3 coding DNA: TGTGCCAGCAGTGAAGGACAGAGCACAGATACGCAGTATTTT. Its translation is CASSEGQSTDTQYF. Full variable domain (remainder filled in from reference TRBV2 and TRBJ2-3): EPEVTQTPSHQVTQMGQEVILRCVPISNHLYFYWYRQILGQKVEFLVSFYNNEISEKSEIFDDQFSVERPDGSNFTLKIRSTKLEDSAMYFCASSEGQSTDTQYFGPGTRLTVL.

This clone has just a few counts. Different DNA sequences within this sample yield the same CDR3. The genes are TRBV7-2 and TRBJ2-1; no definite D call. Germline loops: CDR1 SGHTA, CDR2 FQGNSA. V was pared by 3 bases and J by 1 base, with 4 bases between. The CDR3 is 13 amino acids. The CDR3 region has the DNA TGTGCCAGCAGCTTGGGTTCCTACAATGAGCAGTTCTTC. Translated, it gives CASSLGSYNEQFF.

This clone was observed a handful of times. J is TRBJ1-2 and V is TRBV4-3; D call uncertain. Per the germline V gene, CDR1 is LGHNA and CDR2 is YSLEER. CDR3 length: 13 residues. Trimming cost V 0 bases and J 8 bases, with 10 bases left between them. The CDR3 DNA sequence: TGCGCCAGCAGCCAAGATTCGGGTAGCGGCTACACCTTC. Amino acids: CASSQDSGSGYTF.

The chain is built from TRBV4-1 and TRBJ1-2; D gene ambiguous. Trimming left V 0 bases short and J 2 bases short, with 7 bases between. The CDR3 spans 14 residues. Germline lookup yields CDR1 MGHRA and CDR2 YSYEKL. The CDR3 loop reads CASSQDRTNYGYTF. CDR3 coding DNA: TGCGCCAGCAGCCAAGATAGGACGAACTATGGCTACACCTTC.

This clone was seen a few times. The chain joins TRBV6-6 to TRBJ1-2; TRBD1 matches at 8 bases. Germline CDR1 and CDR2: MNHNY and SVGAGI (reference sequence). This CDR3 comprises 15 residues. J gave up 5 bases and V 5 bases, and 10 bases lay outside the gene matches. The CDR3 DNA reads TGTGCCAGCAGTCGGACAGGGAGGGCGGGGTATGGCTACACCTTC. Translating it yields CASSRTGRAGYGYTF.

In DNA, the CDR3 is TGTGCCATCAGTGAGATACAGACCGCTTCACTAAGCTCCTACGAGCAGTACTTC. As protein: CAISEIQTASLSSYEQYF. This chain joins TRBV10-3 and TRBJ2-7; D unresolved. The ends were cut back, 2 bases at V and 0 bases at J, with 20 bases in the middle. There are 18 residues in the CDR3. Looked up from germline, CDR1 is ENHRY and CDR2 is SYGVKD.

This clone was seen only a few times. The rearrangement joins TRBV2 to TRBJ2-1; no clear D. The CDR3 covers 10 residues. V lost 6 bases, J lost 12 bases, and 9 bases lay in between. CDR1 is SNHLY, CDR2 FYNNEI, per germline. The CDR3: CASSGMGQFF. DNA for the CDR3: TGTGCCAGCAGCGGTATGGGGCAGTTCTTC.

This clone was seen a few times. This rearrangement joins TRBV7-7 to TRBJ2-2; D uncertain. The CDR3 loop spans 15 amino acids. V lost 4 bases to trimming and J lost 0 bases, with 9 bases between them. The germline CDR1 and CDR2 sequences are SSHAT and FNYEAQ (reference sequence). CDR3 sequence: CASSSSLANTGELFF. The CDR3 bases are TGTGCCAGCAGCTCCTCTCTTGCGAACACCGGGGAGCTGTTTTTT.

The rearrangement uses TRBV7-2 and TRBJ1-5, with D possibly TRBD1 on 6 matching bases. CDR1 is SGHTA, CDR2 FQGNSA, per germline. V lost 3 bases to trimming and J lost 2 bases, with 11 bases between them. This CDR3 region has 15 residues. The CDR3 DNA reads TGTGCCAGCAGCTTCCAACAGGGTCGCAATCAGCCCCAGCATTTT. Translation: CASSFQQGRNQPQHF.

This chain uses TRBV7-9 with TRBJ1-6; 9 nucleotides align to TRBD1. With V trimmed by 5 bases and J by 10 bases, 9 bases remained unmatched. The CDR3 contains 15 residues. From germline, CDR1 is SEHNR and CDR2 FQNEAQ (reference sequence). The CDR3 sequence is CASSPRGTGLSPLHF. The CDR3 nucleotides are TGTGCCAGCAGCCCTAGAGGGACAGGGCTGTCACCCCTCCACTTT.

This clone was observed at least ten times. The V and J genes are TRBV13 and TRBJ1-5, with 7 nucleotides matching TRBD1. The CDR3 loop spans 16 amino acids. CDR1 is PRHDT and CDR2 is FYEKMQ in the germline V gene (reference sequence). The ends lost 5 bases at V and 2 bases at J; junction bases unmatched: 9. CDR3 sequence reads: CASSATGEKGNQPQHF. In DNA, the CDR3 is TGTGCCAGCAGCGCTACAGGGGAGAAGGGCAATCAGCCCCAGCATTTT.

A few counts support this clone. This chain links TRBV5-1 with TRBJ2-7; D uncertain. This CDR3 spans 15 amino acids. V lost 0 bases, J lost 0 bases, and 10 bases lay in between. Germline V gives CDR1 SGHRS, CDR2 YFSETQ. DNA for the CDR3: TGCGCCAGCAGCTTGGGAACAGCAAGCTCCTACGAGCAGTACTTC. It codes for CASSLGTASSYEQYF.

This clone was counted between two and nine times. CDR3 amino acids: CASRAGGPGELFF. CDR3 DNA sequence: TGTGCCAGCCGAGCGGGGGGGCCCGGGGAGCTGTTTTTT. This rearrangement joins TRBV2 to TRBJ2-2; 10 positions match TRBD2. The CDR3 runs 13 residues. Germline loops: CDR1 SNHLY, CDR2 FYNNEI. V trimming: 8 bases; J trimming: 6 bases; junction bases outside the gene matches: 3.

This clone was recorded a few times. The V gene is TRBV4-3, the J gene TRBJ2-4, with TRBD1 matching 8 bases. CDR3 length equals 16 residues. V lost 5 bases, J lost 5 bases, and 11 bases stayed unmatched. Per germline, CDR1 LGHNA and CDR2 YSLEER. CDR3 amino acids: CASSKDRAPGQNIQYF. The CDR3 bases are TGCGCCAGCAGCAAGGACAGGGCGCCCGGCCAAAACATTCAGTACTTC.